A single sample gave rise to the 7 T cell receptor beta chains below, sequenced in a study of blood T cell repertoires in COVID-19. The assay was immunoSEQ multiplex PCR, and TCRdb's table has in-frame clones only and misses some. The data contain fewer than 500,000 clones, more than 65% of them singletons. Sequenced sample: peripheral blood. The receptors shown here come from a human donor with acute or convalescent COVID-19. The donor label of this sample is uncertain.

The chain combines TRBV19 with TRBJ1-5; maybe TRBD1 (6 bases). The V end was cut by 5 bases, the J end by 6 bases, with 14 bases between. This CDR3 is built from 14 residues. The germline CDR1 and CDR2 sequences are LNHDA and SQIVND (reference sequence). The CDR3 reads CASSVTGFAQPQHF. DNA for the CDR3: TGTGCCAGTAGTGTAACAGGGTTCGCTCAGCCCCAGCATTTT. The full variable domain, its missing parts supplied by reference TRBV19 and TRBJ1-5, is DGGITQSPKYLFRKEGQNVTLSCEQNLNHDAMYWYRQDPGQGLRLIYYSQIVNDFQKGDIAEGYSVSREKKESFPLTVTSAQKNPTAFYLCASSVTGFAQPQHFGDGTRLSIL.

This clone was observed many times. V gene TRBV5-4 combines with J gene TRBJ1-1; TRBD1 matches 9 bases. Germline CDR1 is SGHNT and CDR2 is YYREEE (reference sequence). The CDR3 sequence is 15 residues long. V lost 3 bases, J lost 2 bases, and 5 bases stayed unmatched. CDR3 nucleotide sequence: TGTGCCAGCAGCTGGGGGACAGGGCTTAACACTGAAGCTTTCTTT. Residues: CASSWGTGLNTEAFF.

The rearrangement uses TRBV15 and TRBJ1-2, with 7 nucleotides matching TRBD1. The V gene end was trimmed by 0 bases and the J gene end by 0 bases; junction bases not matched to a gene: 7. The V gene's germline CDR1 is LNHNV and CDR2 YYDKDF (reference sequence). The CDR3 runs to 17 residues. The CDR3 protein is CATSRDRGTEANYGYTF. The CDR3 DNA follows: TGTGCCACCAGCAGAGATCGTGGGACAGAGGCTAACTATGGCTACACCTTC. Full variable domain (remainder filled in from reference TRBV15 and TRBJ1-2): DAMVIQNPRYQVTQFGKPVTLSCSQTLNHNVMYWYQQKSSQAPKLLFHYYDKDFNNEADTPDNFQSRRPNTSFCFLDIRSPGLGDTAMYLCATSRDRGTEANYGYTFGSGTRLTVV.

The chain employs TRBV5-1 and TRBJ2-1; weak D call: TRBD1 (6 bases). CDR1 and CDR2 from the germline V gene are SGHRS and YFSETQ. This CDR3 has 18 amino acids. V lost 0 bases and J 7 bases, leaving 23 bases between the germline ends. DNA of the CDR3: TGCGCCAGCAGCTTGGGTGGGACACGGGGTTTTATGTGGAATGAGCAGTTCTTC. Encoded protein: CASSLGGTRGFMWNEQFF.

The rearrangement links TRBV18 to TRBJ2-5, with 7 bases identical to TRBD1. V dropped 5 bases and J dropped 2; count of bases not matched to a gene: 5. This CDR3 contains 14 residues. The germline V gene encodes CDR1 KGHSH and CDR2 LQKENI. The DNA of the CDR3 is TGTGCCAGCTCATCCGACAGGGTTCAAGAGACCCAGTACTTC. It yields the protein CASSSDRVQETQYF.

J is TRBJ2-1 and V is TRBV27, with D maybe TRBD1 (5 bases). Germline CDR1 MNHEY, CDR2 SMNVEV (reference sequence). The V gene lost 6 bases and the J gene lost 8 bases, with 20 bases spanning the gap. CDR3 length: 15 residues. The CDR3: CASSQRPGPTHEQFF. The CDR3 DNA is TGTGCCAGCAGCCAAAGGCCAGGGCCTACACATGAGCAGTTCTTC.

The J gene is TRBJ1-6, the V gene TRBV3-1 (or the pseudogene TRBV3-2); the match to TRBD1 covers 7 bases. The CDR3 runs 15 residues. CDR1 is LGHDT and CDR2 is YNNKEL in the germline V gene (reference sequence). J lost 6 bases, V lost 3 bases, and 5 bases had no gene match. For the CDR3, the DNA is TGTGCCAGCAGCCAGTCAGGGGGGCCTAATTCACCCCTCCACTTT. Protein: CASSQSGGPNSPLHF.